The clone carrying this T cell receptor (beta chain) has more than one count but fewer than ten. No antigen is known for it. Unique molecular identifiers were present on the cDNA, which also gained a universal primer site by template switching. In TCRdb, the 5' RACE reads were re-called with MiXCR into one record per CDR3 protein. The table includes under 300,000 distinct CDR3 sequences, approximately 12% detected once. This entry comes from a study of identical twins. The V gene lost 2 bases and the J gene lost 0 bases, with 8 bases spanning the gap. Germline-derived CDR1 and CDR2 are DFQATT and SNEGSKA (reference sequence). The CDR3 spans 14 residues. Study-level findings and limits: In zero-insertion analyses, partial confounding could arise from invariant MAIT and iNKT cells. The study found that models underestimated out-of-frame TCR alpha sharing in monozygotic twins. Within cord blood, abundant beta clonotypes carried fewer insertions, but memory repertoires showed no such trend.

A further study also used this sample, focusing on yellow fever vaccine responses in identical twins.

The source of this sequence is a woman between 18 and 29 years old in good health. Material for sequencing was memory (CD45RO+) T cells sorted from blood. The chain recombines TRBV20-1 with TRBJ2-1; D tentatively reads TRBD1 or TRBD2 (5 bases each). The CDR3, as DNA: TGCAGTGCTAGAAAGGGGAGCTCCTACAATGAGCAGTTCTTC. As protein: CSARKGSSYNEQFF.